The 25 T cell receptor beta chains reported below all come from one sample, sequenced in a study of control samples from healthy donors and cancer patients (dated by TCRdb to 2020 to 2021). The library relied on the immunoSEQ multiplex PCR assay. TCRdb took over this immuneACCESS table, retaining in-frame rearrangements with V and J assigned. Such tables are incomplete; in checked studies, under half of the missing clones stem from an unresolved V gene, and the remainder is unexplained. This sample comprises about 160,000 clones, roughly 90% of them detected only once. Around 12% of the sample is held by the ten biggest clonotypes. The sample comprised blood. Receptors originate from a man in his thirties or forties in good health.

This sequence joins TRBV5-1 and TRBJ1-6, with D possibly being TRBD1 (5 bases). There are 14 residues in the CDR3. The germline V gene encodes CDR1 SGHRS and CDR2 YFSETQ. Between the trimmed V and J ends, which lost 3 bases and 7 bases, there was a span of 11 bases. CDR3 DNA: TGCGCCAGCAGCTCGACAGCGCCAAATTCACCCCTCCACTTT. This gives the protein CASSSTAPNSPLHF.

This chain links TRBV9 with TRBJ2-1; unclear D gene. The germline V gene encodes CDR1 SGDLS and CDR2 YYNGEE. This CDR3 is 12 amino acids long. Trimming pared 0 bases from V and 8 bases from J, leaving 6 bases between. This CDR3 reads CASSVGFDEQFF. CDR3 DNA: TGTGCCAGCAGCGTAGGATTCGATGAGCAGTTCTTC.

J is TRBJ1-1 and V is TRBV7-9; D remains unclear. Germline assignment: CDR1 SEHNR and CDR2 FQNEAQ (reference sequence). This CDR3 has 14 amino acids. Trimming cost V 1 base and J 1 base, with 7 bases left between them. The CDR3 sequence is CASSLVLKNTEAFF. DNA for the CDR3: TGTGCCAGCAGCTTAGTCTTGAAGAACACTGAAGCTTTCTTT.

CDR3 loop: CATPDGHYEQYF. CDR3 nucleotides: TGTGCCACCCCAGATGGCCACTACGAGCAGTACTTC. The chain recombines TRBV7-2 with TRBJ2-7; D gene ambiguous. CDR1 and CDR2 (germline): SGHTA, FQGNSA. V lost 10 bases, J lost 3 bases, and 13 bases lay in between. This CDR3 is 12 amino acids long.

The V gene is TRBV29-1, the J gene TRBJ2-7, with a weak D call TRBD1 (5 bases). The germline CDR1 and CDR2 sequences are SQVTM and ANQGSEA. The CDR3 is 14 residues long. Trimming removed 5 bases at V and 1 base at J, with 15 bases between. In DNA form, the CDR3 reads TGCAGCGTTTGGGGCAGGGCCGATTCCTACGAGCAGTACTTC. It yields the protein CSVWGRADSYEQYF.

This clone occurred once. V is TRBV18 and J is TRBJ2-5, with no clear D. The CDR3 loop spans 12 amino acids. Between the trimmed V and J ends, which lost 6 bases and 5 bases, there was a span of 10 bases. Germline V gene data show CDR1 as KGHSH and CDR2 as LQKENI. The chain's CDR3 is CASSPDRETQYF. For the CDR3, the DNA is TGTGCCAGCTCTCCGGACCGGGAGACCCAGTACTTC. The full variable domain, with the rest looked up from reference TRBV18 and TRBJ2-5, is NAGVMQNPRHLVRRRGQEARLRCSPMKGHSHVYWYRQLPEEGLKFMVYLQKENIIDESGMPKERFSAEFPKEGPSILRIQQVVRGDSAAYFCASSPDRETQYFGPGTRLLVL.

This chain links TRBV5-6 with TRBJ2-2; the match to TRBD1 covers 7 bases. The CDR3 length is 14 residues. Germline assignment: CDR1 SGHDT and CDR2 YYEEEE. V was pared by 10 bases and J by 5 bases, with 11 bases of the junction left unmatched. The CDR3 DNA reads TGTGCCGGGGCACAGGGGACAATGACCGGGGAGCTGTTTTTT. It specifies CAGAQGTMTGELFF.

V and J are TRBV3-1 (or the pseudogene TRBV3-2) and TRBJ2-5; the D is unclear. Trimming removed 1 base from V and 5 bases from J, with 11 bases in between. Germline CDR1 LGHDT, CDR2 YNNKEL (reference sequence). This CDR3 contains 14 residues. The DNA for the CDR3 is TGTGCCAGCAGCCAAGGTAGGCTCTCGGAGACCCAGTACTTC. Amino acids: CASSQGRLSETQYF.

V gene TRBV6-5 combines with J gene TRBJ1-5; D may be TRBD1 (5 bases). This CDR3 is built from 15 residues. Deletions cut 3 bases from V and 1 base from J, with 10 bases between. Germline V gene sequence: CDR1 MNHEY, CDR2 SVGAGI. Here the CDR3 reads CASSYSPGSNQPQHF. In nucleotides, the CDR3 is TGTGCCAGCAGTTATTCCCCAGGGAGCAATCAGCCCCAGCATTTT.

This clone has just one count. V is TRBV10-1 and J is TRBJ1-1; no reliable D call. This CDR3 is 15 amino acids long. V gave up 6 bases and J gave up 7 bases, with 21 bases separating them. CDR1 and CDR2 (germline): WNHNN, SYGVQD (reference sequence). The CDR3 nucleotides are TGCGCCAGCAGCCTTAACTTTACGAGTCGTGGTGAAGCTTTCTTT. Translating gives CASSLNFTSRGEAFF.

This chain connects TRBV19 to TRBJ1-3; D is undetermined. The CDR3 totals 17 residues. Germline V gene data show CDR1 as LNHDA and CDR2 as SQIVND (reference sequence). With 5 bases removed from V and 0 bases from J, the gap between germline ends came to 17 bases. The CDR3 DNA follows: TGTGCCAGTAGTTCCGGGATCTCGCCTTACTCTGGAAACACCATATATTTT. Its translation: CASSSGISPYSGNTIYF. Based on the CDR3 plus reference TRBV19 and TRBJ1-3, the full variable domain is DGGITQSPKYLFRKEGQNVTLSCEQNLNHDAMYWYRQDPGQGLRLIYYSQIVNDFQKGDIAEGYSVSREKKESFPLTVTSAQKNPTAFYLCASSSGISPYSGNTIYFGEGSWLTVV.

J is TRBJ2-3 and V is TRBV9, with D uncertain. V lost 0 bases, J lost 2 bases, and 1 base lay in between. Germline CDR1 and CDR2: SGDLS and YYNGEE. The CDR3 spans 12 residues. CDR3 amino acids: CASSVDTDTQYF. DNA of the CDR3: TGTGCCAGCAGCGTAGACACAGATACGCAGTATTTT.

This clone was counted between two and nine times. CDR3 region: CASSPGETGYTF. CDR3 in DNA: TGTGCCAGCAGCCCAGGGGAAACTGGCTACACCTTC. The V call is TRBV3-1 (or the pseudogene TRBV3-2), the J call TRBJ1-2, with D perhaps TRBD1 (6 bases). This CDR3 spans 12 amino acids. V was shortened by 4 bases and J by 7 bases, with 10 bases between the two germline ends. From germline, CDR1 is LGHDT and CDR2 YNNKEL (reference sequence).

The chain is built from TRBV11-2 and TRBJ1-2, with 9 bases fitting TRBD1. With 3 bases clipped from V and 6 bases from J, the junction kept 5 bases outside the gene matches. From germline, CDR1 is SGHAT and CDR2 FQNNGV. The CDR3 loop spans 14 amino acids. CDR3 loop: CASSFNRGRNGYTF. CDR3 in DNA: TGTGCCAGCAGCTTTAACAGGGGGCGAAATGGCTACACCTTC.

The gene calls are TRBV6-2 or TRBV6-3 and TRBJ2-1, with no clear D. Per germline, CDR1 MNHEY and CDR2 SVGEGT. There are 15 residues in the CDR3. V dropped 2 bases and J dropped 2 bases, with 10 bases sitting between them. Here the CDR3 DNA reads TGTGCCAGCAGTTACCCCGACGGGCCCTACAATGAGCAGTTCTTC. As protein: CASSYPDGPYNEQFF.

The chain uses TRBV19 and TRBJ1-1; 10 positions match TRBD1. There are 15 residues in the CDR3. CDR1 and CDR2 (germline): LNHDA, SQIVND (reference sequence). Unmatched junction bases numbered 4, after V lost 5 bases and J lost 1 base. The CDR3 region has the DNA TGTGCCAGTAGTGATTGGGACAGGGGGAACACTGAAGCTTTCTTT. Protein product: CASSDWDRGNTEAFF.

V gene TRBV6-5 combines with J gene TRBJ1-5, with 8 bases lining up with TRBD1. Germline V gene sequence: CDR1 MNHEY, CDR2 SVGAGI. The length of the CDR3 is 14 residues. The V segment lost 5 bases and the J segment 2 bases; nucleotides outside the gene matches: 2. CDR3 sequence: CASSPGGRNQPQHF. The CDR3 nucleotides are TGTGCCAGCAGTCCAGGGGGCCGCAATCAGCCCCAGCATTTT.

The chain employs TRBV2 and TRBJ1-1; the match to TRBD1 covers 7 bases. Trimming at V came to 7 bases and at J to 0 bases, leaving 5 bases not matched to a gene. Germline-derived CDR1 and CDR2 are SNHLY and FYNNEI. The CDR3 length is 14 residues. The CDR3 nucleotides are TGTGCCAGCAACCCGGGACAGATGAACACTGAAGCTTTCTTT. Translating it yields CASNPGQMNTEAFF. Using reference TRBV2 and TRBJ1-1 for the parts outside the CDR3, the full variable domain is EPEVTQTPSHQVTQMGQEVILRCVPISNHLYFYWYRQILGQKVEFLVSFYNNEISEKSEIFDDQFSVERPDGSNFTLKIRSTKLEDSAMYFCASNPGQMNTEAFFGQGTRLTVV.

This clone was counted once. The chain has TRBV28 and TRBJ1-5; tentatively, D is TRBD1 (5 bases). The CDR3 is 15 amino acids. V gave up 4 bases and J gave up 6 bases, with 16 bases separating them. CDR1 and CDR2 (germline): MDHEN, SYDVKM. CDR3 nucleotide sequence: TGTGCCAGCAGTTCTCCCTCAGGGAGGGGTCAGCCCCAGCATTTT. The encoded protein is CASSSPSGRGQPQHF. The entire variable domain, with the rest obtained from reference TRBV28 and TRBJ1-5, is as follows: DVKVTQSSRYLVKRTGEKVFLECVQDMDHENMFWYRQDPGLGLRLIYFSYDVKMKEKGDIPEGYSVSREKKERFSLILESASTNQTSMYLCASSSPSGRGQPQHFGDGTRLSIL.

The V gene is TRBV29-1, the J gene TRBJ1-2; 7 bases fit TRBD1. Germline CDR1 SQVTM, CDR2 ANQGSEA. Germline trimming cut 7 bases from V and 0 bases from J; bases unmatched to any gene: 2. The CDR3 is made up of 12 amino acids. In DNA form, the CDR3 reads TGCAGCGGGGACAGCTCTAACTATGGCTACACCTTC. It encodes CSGDSSNYGYTF.

This clone was seen once. V is TRBV3-1 (or the pseudogene TRBV3-2) and J is TRBJ2-7, with D maybe TRBD1 (6 bases). Germline loops: CDR1 LGHDT, CDR2 YNNKEL (reference sequence). The CDR3 consists of 15 residues. The V end was cut by 5 bases, the J end by 0 bases, with 14 bases between. CDR3 loop: CASSSQGLSSYEQYF. In DNA form, the CDR3 reads TGTGCCAGCAGCTCACAGGGTCTTAGCTCCTACGAGCAGTACTTC.

This clone was observed a single time. The chain links TRBV6-6 to TRBJ1-1, with D unclear. The CDR3 length is 12 residues. Germline CDR1 and CDR2: MNHNY and SVGAGI (reference sequence). CDR3 nucleotide sequence: TGTGCACTCGGGGAGGGGAACACTGAAGCTTTCTTT. Translated: CALGEGNTEAFF.

This chain connects TRBV30 to TRBJ2-2, with D uncertain. The V end was cut by 4 bases, the J end by 7 bases, with 16 bases between. CDR1 is GTSNPN and CDR2 is SVGIG in the germline V gene (reference sequence). CDR3 length equals 14 residues. Here the CDR3 reads CAWNRRGKIGELFF. The CDR3 DNA reads as TGTGCCTGGAACCGACGAGGAAAAATCGGGGAGCTGTTTTTT. Variable domain in full (rest from reference TRBV30 and TRBJ2-2): SQTIHQWPATLVQPVGSPLSLECTVEGTSNPNLYWYRQAAGRGLQLLFYSVGIGQISSEVPQNLSASRPQDRQFILSSKKLLLSDSGFYLCAWNRRGKIGELFFGEGSRLTVL.

The chain joins TRBV3-1 (or the pseudogene TRBV3-2) to TRBJ2-1; 9 bases line up with TRBD2. V gave up 2 bases and J gave up 12 bases; unmatched junction bases: 11. The V gene's germline CDR1 is LGHDT and CDR2 YNNKEL (reference sequence). The CDR3 is made up of 15 amino acids. The CDR3 is CASSQTCGRAARQFF. The CDR3 nucleotides are TGTGCCAGCAGCCAAACGTGCGGGAGGGCGGCCCGGCAGTTCTTC.

The rearrangement links TRBV28 to TRBJ2-3; D call uncertain. The germline V gene encodes CDR1 MDHEN and CDR2 SYDVKM. This CDR3 has 12 residues. With 5 bases removed from V and 0 bases from J, the gap between germline ends came to 3 bases. The CDR3 DNA sequence: TGTGCCAGCAGTCTAAGCACAGATACGCAGTATTTT. Translated: CASSLSTDTQYF.